Sequencing of this TCR beta chain was carried out in a study of blood T cells in healthy people across ages. The use of a sample-barcoded 5' primer and a J-beta primer mix characterized a second PCR of 7 to 11 cycles. TCRdb re-called the 5' RACE reads with MiXCR, one entry per CDR3 protein. Among hundreds of thousands of distinct CDR3 sequences listed, approximately 44% were seen once. The ends were cut back, 3 bases at V and 13 bases at J, with 16 bases in the middle. Germline CDR1 LGHNA, CDR2 YNFKEQ. The CDR3 contains 13 residues. The chain has TRBV4-2 and TRBJ1-5, with D maybe TRBD1 (6 bases). Material for sequencing was blood. This receptor was obtained from a man in his 60s in good health. The CDR3 bases are TGTGCCAGCAGCCAGTTCCAGGACAGCCCACAGCATTTT. It yields the protein CASSQFQDSPQHF.